This T cell receptor (beta chain) was captured by sequencing in a study of HIV-infected children after antiretroviral therapy interruption. Across the whole study: Most children had recorded EBV and CMV exposure.

Treatment described: PENTA 11 planned treatment interruption arm or continuous ART arm. V dropped 1 base and J dropped 3 bases, with 14 bases sitting between them. The CDR3 spans 16 residues. CDR1 and CDR2 (germline): SGHDT, YYEEEE. A 3' RACE protocol on RNA, with unique molecular identifiers, produced the TCR library. From the 3' RACE reads, TCRdb called clonotypes with MiXCR, one entry per CDR3 protein. Found here are 70,000 to 90,000 distinct CDR3 sequences, about 7.2% of them singletons; the top ten hold around 1.1%. Sample: CD45RA+ CD4+ T cells from PBMCs, pooled from several time points, taken from a donor given antiretroviral therapy, either interrupted or continuous. As for subset: naive CD4+ CD45RA+ CD45RO- T cells. This sequence was found in a pool of human donors with HIV. V is TRBV5-6 and J is TRBJ1-5; D uncertain. The CDR3 DNA reads as TGTGCCAGCAGCTTGTATAGTGTCGCTGTCAATCAGCCCCAGCATTTT. Translated: CASSLYSVAVNQPQHF.